This TCR beta chain appears in the sequencing data of a study of type 1 regulatory T cells. Study background: An in vitro protocol generated T-allo10, a Tr1-enriched, alloantigen-specific CD4 T cell product. Study findings and constraints: Compared with non-Tr1 cells, Tr1 cells showed a narrower TCR repertoire.

As regards this clonotype: Its specificity is unknown.

One entry per CDR3 protein, called by TCRdb with MiXCR from the reads. Of 55,000 to 65,000 distinct CDR3 sequences listed, roughly two thirds are singletons. Germline V gene lookup returns CDR1 SGHKS and CDR2 YYEKEE (reference sequence). The V and J ends lost 7 bases and 2 bases, in that order; junction bases with no gene match: 6. This CDR3 is 13 amino acids long. Sequenced input: cultured non-Tr1 T cells, either the whole culture or a sorted T cell fraction (not recorded which). This chain connects TRBV5-5 to TRBJ2-7, with 7 positions matching TRBD1. The TCR originated in a human donor in good health. This CDR3 is CASWGQQAYEQYF. The CDR3 bases are TGTGCCAGCTGGGGACAGCAGGCCTACGAGCAGTACTTC.